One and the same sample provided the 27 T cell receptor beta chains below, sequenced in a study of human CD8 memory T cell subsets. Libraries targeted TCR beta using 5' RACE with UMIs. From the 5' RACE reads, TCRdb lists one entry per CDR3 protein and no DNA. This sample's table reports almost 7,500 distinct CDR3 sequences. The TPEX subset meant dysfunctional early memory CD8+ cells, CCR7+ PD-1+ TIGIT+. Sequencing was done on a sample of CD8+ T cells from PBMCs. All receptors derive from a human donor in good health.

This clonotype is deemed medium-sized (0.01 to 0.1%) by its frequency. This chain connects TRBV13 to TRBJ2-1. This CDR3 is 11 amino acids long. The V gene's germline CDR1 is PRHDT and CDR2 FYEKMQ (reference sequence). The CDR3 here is CASSLGEQQFF.

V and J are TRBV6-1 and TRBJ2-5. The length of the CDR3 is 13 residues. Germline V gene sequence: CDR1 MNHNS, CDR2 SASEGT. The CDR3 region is CASSEARIETQYF.

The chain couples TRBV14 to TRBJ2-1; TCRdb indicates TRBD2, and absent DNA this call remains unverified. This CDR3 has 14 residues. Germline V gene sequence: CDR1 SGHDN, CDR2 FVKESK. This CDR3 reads CASRPTGTTYEQFF.

The CDR3 reads CASSQVVWLFPDTQYF. The chain links TRBV14 to TRBJ2-3. The length of the CDR3 is 16 residues. Germline V gene sequence: CDR1 SGHDN, CDR2 FVKESK.

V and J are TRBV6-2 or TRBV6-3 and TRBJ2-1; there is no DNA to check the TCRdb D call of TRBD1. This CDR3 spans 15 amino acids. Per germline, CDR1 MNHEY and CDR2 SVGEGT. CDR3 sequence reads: CASSLNRETYNEQFF.

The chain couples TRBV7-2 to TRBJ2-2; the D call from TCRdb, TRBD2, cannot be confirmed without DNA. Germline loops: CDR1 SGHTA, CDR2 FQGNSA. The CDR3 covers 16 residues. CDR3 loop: CASSPSGGRATGELFF.

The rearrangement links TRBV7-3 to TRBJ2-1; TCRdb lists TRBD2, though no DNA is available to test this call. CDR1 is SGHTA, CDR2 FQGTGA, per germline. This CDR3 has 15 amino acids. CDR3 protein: CASSFGLAGYNEQFF. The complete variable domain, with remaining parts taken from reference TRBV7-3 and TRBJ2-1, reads GAGVSQTPSNKVTEKGKYVELRCDPISGHTALYWYRQSLGQGPEFLIYFQGTGAADDSGLPNDRFFAVRPEGSVSTLKIQRTERGDSAVYLCASSFGLAGYNEQFFGPGTRLTVL.

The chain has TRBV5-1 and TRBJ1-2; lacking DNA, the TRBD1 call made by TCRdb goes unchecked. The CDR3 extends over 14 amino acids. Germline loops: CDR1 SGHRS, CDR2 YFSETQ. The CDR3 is CASSLTLDSYGYTF.

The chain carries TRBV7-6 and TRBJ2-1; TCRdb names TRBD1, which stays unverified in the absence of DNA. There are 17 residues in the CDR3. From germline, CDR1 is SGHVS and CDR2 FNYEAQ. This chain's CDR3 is CASSSVVPGAFVNEQFF.

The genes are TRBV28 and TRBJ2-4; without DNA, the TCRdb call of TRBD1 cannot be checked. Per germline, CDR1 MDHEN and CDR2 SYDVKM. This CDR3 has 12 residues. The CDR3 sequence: CASRTGTNIQYF.

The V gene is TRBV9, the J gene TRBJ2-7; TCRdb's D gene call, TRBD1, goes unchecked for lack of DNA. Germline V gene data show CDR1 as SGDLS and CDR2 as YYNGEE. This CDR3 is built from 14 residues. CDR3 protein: CASSAGQAYYEQYF. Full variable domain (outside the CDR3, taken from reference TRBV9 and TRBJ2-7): DSGVTQTPKHLITATGQRVTLRCSPRSGDLSVYWYQQSLDQGLQFLIQYYNGEERAKGNILERFSAQQFPDLHSELNLSSLELGDSALYFCASSAGQAYYEQYFGPGTRLTVT.

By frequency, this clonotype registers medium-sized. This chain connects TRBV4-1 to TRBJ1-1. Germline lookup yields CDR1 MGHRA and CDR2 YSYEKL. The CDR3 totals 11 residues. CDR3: CASSQRSEAFF.

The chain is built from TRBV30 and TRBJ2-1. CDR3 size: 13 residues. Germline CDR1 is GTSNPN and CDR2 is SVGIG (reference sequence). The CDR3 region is CAWSVNSYNEQFF.

CDR3 in amino acids: CSARDGTSGSSYEQYF. V gene TRBV20-1 combines with J gene TRBJ2-7; the TCRdb call, TRBD2, lacks DNA for checking. The CDR3 consists of 16 residues. Germline V gene lookup returns CDR1 DFQATT and CDR2 SNEGSKA (reference sequence).

CDR3 region: CASRYRQGYEQYF. The gene calls are TRBV13 and TRBJ2-7; there is no DNA to check the TCRdb D call of TRBD1. CDR3 length: 13 residues. CDR1 is PRHDT and CDR2 is FYEKMQ in the germline V gene (reference sequence).

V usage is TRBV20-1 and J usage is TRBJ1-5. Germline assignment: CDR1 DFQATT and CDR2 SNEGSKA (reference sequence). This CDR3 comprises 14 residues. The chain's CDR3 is CSAGVGGTNQPQHF.

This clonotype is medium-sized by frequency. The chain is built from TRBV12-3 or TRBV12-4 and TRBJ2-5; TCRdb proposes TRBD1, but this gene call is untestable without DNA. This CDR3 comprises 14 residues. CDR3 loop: CASTIGRGIETQYF.

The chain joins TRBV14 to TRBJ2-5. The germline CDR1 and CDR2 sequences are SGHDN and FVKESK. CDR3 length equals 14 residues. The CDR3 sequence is CASSQVTRMQTQYF.

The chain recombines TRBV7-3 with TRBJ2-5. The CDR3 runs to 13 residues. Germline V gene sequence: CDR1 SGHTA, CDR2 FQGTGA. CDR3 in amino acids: CASSLTLGETQYF. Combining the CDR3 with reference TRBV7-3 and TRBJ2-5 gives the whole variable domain GAGVSQTPSNKVTEKGKYVELRCDPISGHTALYWYRQSLGQGPEFLIYFQGTGAADDSGLPNDRFFAVRPEGSVSTLKIQRTERGDSAVYLCASSLTLGETQYFGPGTRLLVL.

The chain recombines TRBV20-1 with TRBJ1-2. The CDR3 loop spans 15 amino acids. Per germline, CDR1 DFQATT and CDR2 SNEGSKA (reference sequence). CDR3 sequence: CSAPPGDTQAPGYTF.

The CDR3 protein is CASLGRPYSYNEQFF. V gene TRBV19 combines with J gene TRBJ2-1; TCRdb designates TRBD1, a call that cannot be tested without DNA. Germline-derived CDR1 and CDR2 are LNHDA and SQIVND (reference sequence). The CDR3 consists of 15 residues. The whole variable domain, filled in from reference TRBV19 and TRBJ2-1, reads DGGITQSPKYLFRKEGQNVTLSCEQNLNHDAMYWYRQDPGQGLRLIYYSQIVNDFQKGDIAEGYSVSREKKESFPLTVTSAQKNPTAFYLCASLGRPYSYNEQFFGPGTRLTVL.

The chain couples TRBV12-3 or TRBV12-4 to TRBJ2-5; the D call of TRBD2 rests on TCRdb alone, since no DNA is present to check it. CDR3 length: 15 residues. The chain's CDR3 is CASSLGGRAQETQYF.

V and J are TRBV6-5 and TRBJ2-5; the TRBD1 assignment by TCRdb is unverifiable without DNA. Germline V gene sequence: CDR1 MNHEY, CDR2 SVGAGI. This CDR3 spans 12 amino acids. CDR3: CASSYPGETQYF.

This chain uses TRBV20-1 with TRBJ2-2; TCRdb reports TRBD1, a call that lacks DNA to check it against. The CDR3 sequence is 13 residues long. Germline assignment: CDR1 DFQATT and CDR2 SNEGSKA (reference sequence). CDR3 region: CSARARQSGELFF.

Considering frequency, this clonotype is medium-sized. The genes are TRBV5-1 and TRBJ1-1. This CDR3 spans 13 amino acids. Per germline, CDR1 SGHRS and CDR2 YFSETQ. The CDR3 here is CASSISINTEAFF.

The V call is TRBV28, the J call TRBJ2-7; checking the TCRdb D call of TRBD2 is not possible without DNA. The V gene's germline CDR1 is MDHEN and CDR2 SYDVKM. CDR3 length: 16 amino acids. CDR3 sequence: CASSLGGYIDPYEQYF.

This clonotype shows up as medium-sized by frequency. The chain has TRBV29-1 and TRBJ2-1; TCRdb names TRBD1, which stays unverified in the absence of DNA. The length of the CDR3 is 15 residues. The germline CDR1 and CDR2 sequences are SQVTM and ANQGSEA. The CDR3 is CSVVPGQYSYNEQFF.